The 6 T cell receptor beta chains below come from one sample, sequenced in a study of technical replicates of blood from a handful of donors. The protocol was immunoSEQ multiplex PCR, while the TCRdb copy is restricted to in-frame clones and leaves out a portion. The sample consists of about 70,000 clones, approximately 97% of them appearing once. Specimen: T cells isolated from PBMCs. All receptors come from a human donor in good health.

This chain joins TRBV9 and TRBJ1-2; the match to TRBD1 covers 8 bases. CDR1 SGDLS and CDR2 YYNGEE come from the germline V gene. The CDR3 runs to 15 residues. The ends lost 3 bases at V and 7 bases at J; junction bases unmatched: 11. CDR3: CASSGLVQGALGYTF. The CDR3 DNA reads TGTGCCAGCAGCGGCCTTGTCCAGGGGGCGCTTGGCTACACCTTC.

The J gene is TRBJ1-2, the V gene TRBV7-2, with no clear D. V gave up 6 bases and J gave up 7 bases, with 21 bases separating them. Germline CDR1 is SGHTA and CDR2 is FQGNSA. This CDR3 region has 15 residues. DNA of the CDR3: TGTGCCAGCAGTACGGGTTCTCGGGGTTTCAGTGGCTACACCTTC. Its protein product is CASSTGSRGFSGYTF.

J is TRBJ1-2 and V is TRBV6-1, with D unclear. The CDR3 totals 13 residues. The V gene lost 0 bases and the J gene lost 8 bases, with 10 bases spanning the gap. CDR1 and CDR2 (germline): MNHNS, SASEGT. The CDR3 spells CASSEANRGGYTF. The CDR3 DNA reads as TGTGCCAGCAGTGAAGCGAATCGAGGGGGCTACACCTTC.

J is TRBJ2-2 and V is TRBV2; TRBD2 aligns across 8 bases. Germline values: CDR1 SNHLY, CDR2 FYNNEI. The length of the CDR3 is 15 residues. Trimming cost V 3 bases and J 5 bases; bases outside gene matches: 5. The CDR3, as DNA: TGTGCCAGCAGTGAGATAGCGGGAAAAACCGGGGAGCTGTTTTTT. Its protein is CASSEIAGKTGELFF.

This rearrangement joins TRBV27 to TRBJ2-2; weak D call: TRBD2 (6 bases). V lost 0 bases, J lost 5 bases, and 10 bases lay in between. The CDR3 sequence is 15 residues long. The germline V gene has CDR1 MNHEY and CDR2 SMNVEV (reference sequence). CDR3 DNA: TGTGCCAGCAGTTTATCGGCGGAGGGAACCGGGGAGCTGTTTTTT. Protein: CASSLSAEGTGELFF.

This chain uses TRBV28 with TRBJ1-1, with TRBD1 as a possible D gene (5 bases). CDR3 length equals 14 residues. The germline V and J ends were trimmed by 4 bases and 3 bases, with 12 bases remaining between them. CDR1 and CDR2 (germline): MDHEN, SYDVKM. The CDR3 protein is CASSSGGMDTEAFF. In DNA form, the CDR3 reads TGTGCCAGCAGTTCCGGGGGTATGGACACTGAAGCTTTCTTT.